The present T cell receptor beta chain was sequenced within a study of T cell responses to AZD1222 COVID-19 vaccine. Findings of the study overall: Spike-wide coverage was observed for vaccine-associated CD4 TCRs, with dominant responses at 160-218 and 743-854. Variant regions that are unmutated are reportedly the target of nearly half of spike-specific TCRs.

The length of the CDR3 is 14 residues. Germline V gene data show CDR1 as LNHDA and CDR2 as SQIVND (reference sequence). Deletions cut 6 bases from V and 5 bases from J, with 11 bases between. As to this clone: Its antigen remains unidentified. Other DNA sequences in this specimen translate into the identical CDR3.

Only in-frame clones appear in the TCRdb table, and some are missing; sequencing was by immunoSEQ multiplex PCR. Of approximately 150,000 clones detected, nearly 95% appear once; the ten largest clones hold about 2.5%. The J gene is TRBJ1-6, the V gene TRBV19; possibly TRBD1 for D (6 bases). The sample here was peripheral blood, taken on day 0 of AZD1222 vaccination. The TCR comes from an adult in good health. CDR3 amino acids: CASSLRGDNSPLHF. As DNA, the CDR3 is TGTGCCAGTAGCCTAAGGGGGGATAATTCACCCCTCCACTTT.